The 18 T cell receptor beta chains listed next were all sequenced from one sample in a study of response to subunit inactivated influenza vaccine. Each CDR3 protein gets one entry after TCRdb re-called the RT-PCR reads with MiXCR. Of 700,000 to 900,000 distinct CDR3 sequences listed, roughly 20% are singletons. This specimen was PBMCs from blood, taken more than 4 days after vaccination. These TCRs come from a man aged 50-59 years who received an inactivated influenza vaccine.

This clonotype occurred a few times. The V gene is TRBV20-1, the J gene TRBJ2-1; 10 bases are shared with TRBD2. J gave up 2 bases and V 1 base, and 11 bases lay outside the gene matches. The CDR3 consists of 18 residues. Per the germline V gene, CDR1 is DFQATT and CDR2 is SNEGSKA (reference sequence). The CDR3 spells CSARGSWLAGAAYNEQFF. The CDR3 DNA reads TGCAGTGCTAGAGGGTCATGGCTAGCGGGGGCCGCCTACAATGAGCAGTTCTTC.

There are many counts of this clonotype. The junction departs from germline at one end; a sequencing error may be responsible. The chain is built from TRBV5-1 and TRBJ2-5; D tentatively fits TRBD1 or TRBD2 (5 bases each). CDR3 length: 13 residues. Germline values: CDR1 SGHRS, CDR2 YFSETQ. The CDR3 DNA is TGTGCCAGCAGTTCCGGGGCCCAAGAGACCCAGTACTTC. Translating it yields CASSSGAQETQYF.

The chain employs TRBV2 and TRBJ2-3; D is unresolved. V was shortened by 7 bases and J by 0 bases, with 17 bases between the two germline ends. This CDR3 comprises 16 residues. Germline V gene lookup returns CDR1 SNHLY and CDR2 FYNNEI. This CDR3 is CASKTPPGQSTDTQYF. The CDR3 region has the DNA TGTGCCAGCAAGACACCTCCCGGGCAGAGCACAGATACGCAGTATTTT.

V usage is TRBV5-1 and J usage is TRBJ2-7, with D unresolved. Germline CDR1 SGHRS, CDR2 YFSETQ. The CDR3 loop spans 14 amino acids. Trimming removed 1 base from V and 3 bases from J, with 11 bases in between. CDR3 protein: CASSLRLEDYEQYF. CDR3 nucleotides: TGCGCCAGCAGCTTGCGACTGGAAGACTACGAGCAGTACTTC.

In this sample, this clonotype turned up a few times. V and J are TRBV4-3 and TRBJ2-3; 9 bases line up with TRBD1. V lost 0 bases and J lost 2; bases outside the gene matches: 6. CDR1 is LGHNA and CDR2 is YSLEER in the germline V gene. The CDR3 is made up of 17 amino acids. CDR3 sequence: CASSQDGGTGITDTQYF. The CDR3 region has the DNA TGCGCCAGCAGCCAAGACGGTGGGACAGGGATCACAGATACGCAGTATTTT.

This chain connects TRBV28 to TRBJ2-1; TRBD1 aligns across 7 bases. V shed 6 bases, J shed 2 bases, and the junction held 1 base outside the gene matches. The CDR3 loop spans 13 amino acids. CDR1 MDHEN and CDR2 SYDVKM come from the germline V gene. The CDR3 DNA sequence: TGTGCCAGCAGCGGGACAGCCTACAATGAGCAGTTCTTC. Residues: CASSGTAYNEQFF.

A few counts support this clonotype. The chain couples TRBV15 to TRBJ1-4; no reliable D call. CDR1 LNHNV and CDR2 YYDKDF come from the germline V gene (reference sequence). Trimming took off 6 bases at V and 8 bases at J, with 13 bases between the two ends. The CDR3 runs to 13 residues. The CDR3 DNA follows: TGTGCCACCAGTCGCCTACCGGGGGAAAAACTGTTTTTT. Residues: CATSRLPGEKLFF.

In this sample, this clonotype turned up a few times. V and J are TRBV29-1 and TRBJ2-1; no definite D call. V was clipped by 4 bases and J by 5 bases, with 12 bases between them. The germline V gene encodes CDR1 SQVTM and CDR2 ANQGSEA. The CDR3 consists of 13 residues. As DNA, the CDR3 is TGCAGCGTTGGTTCCTGGAATAACAATGAGCAGTTCTTC. Protein: CSVGSWNNNEQFF.

V usage is TRBV5-4 and J usage is TRBJ1-1; TRBD1 aligns across 10 bases. The J segment lost 3 bases and the V segment lost 0 bases, leaving 5 bases of the junction unmatched. The CDR3 contains 16 residues. Germline loops: CDR1 SGHNT, CDR2 YYREEE (reference sequence). DNA of the CDR3: TGTGCCAGCAGCTTGGCCGCGGGGACAGGGGACACTGAAGCTTTCTTT. This codes for CASSLAAGTGDTEAFF.

This clonotype was seen more than once but under ten times. The chain links TRBV19 to TRBJ1-2; 7 positions agree with TRBD1. After removal of 3 bases from V and 8 bases from J, the junction contained 9 bases not matched to a gene. CDR1 LNHDA and CDR2 SQIVND come from the germline V gene (reference sequence). The length of the CDR3 is 14 residues. CDR3 residues: CASSIGNRGGGYTF. The CDR3 DNA reads TGTGCCAGTAGTATCGGGAACAGGGGAGGAGGCTACACCTTC. The full variable domain, rest sourced from reference TRBV19 and TRBJ1-2, is DGGITQSPKYLFRKEGQNVTLSCEQNLNHDAMYWYRQDPGQGLRLIYYSQIVNDFQKGDIAEGYSVSREKKESFPLTVTSAQKNPTAFYLCASSIGNRGGGYTFGSGTRLTVV.

CDR3 sequence (DNA): TGCAGTGCTGGGGGCGGGGGCAGGGTAACTGTTGGTGGGGCTTACTTC. It is translated as CSAGGGGRVTVGGAYF. The V call is TRBV20-1, the J call TRBJ2-5, with a tentative D call TRBD2 (7 bases). The CDR3 has 16 residues. Germline CDR1 and CDR2: DFQATT and SNEGSKA (reference sequence). The V end lost 5 bases, the J end lost 14 bases, and 33 bases lay between the germline ends.

Ten or more counts support this clonotype. V usage is TRBV10-3 and J usage is TRBJ2-7, with 9 bases identical to TRBD1. The CDR3 has 14 residues. V lost 8 bases to trimming and J lost 6 bases; unmatched junction nucleotides: 11. Germline values: CDR1 ENHRY, CDR2 SYGVKD. The CDR3 here is CAIGAGTGIPEQYF. CDR3 coding DNA: TGTGCCATCGGAGCCGGGACAGGGATTCCCGAGCAGTACTTC.

A few counts support this clonotype. CDR3 bases: TGTGCCAGCAGCTTAGAGTGGATCACTGAGCAGTTCTTC. Its translation is CASSLEWITEQFF. The chain is built from TRBV11-2 and TRBJ2-1; D unresolved. The CDR3 consists of 13 residues. The ends were cut back, 0 bases at V and 9 bases at J, with 9 bases in the middle. Germline V CDR1 and CDR2: SGHAT, FQNNGV.

In this sample, this clonotype turned up many times. The J gene is TRBJ2-1, the V gene TRBV18, with 8 nucleotides matching TRBD1. This CDR3 comprises 15 residues. Looked up from germline, CDR1 is KGHSH and CDR2 is LQKENI. V lost 3 bases to trimming and J lost 0 bases; unmatched junction nucleotides: 1. CDR3 bases: TGTGCCAGCTCACCGGGGACAGGCTCCTACAATGAGCAGTTCTTC. This codes for CASSPGTGSYNEQFF. Filled out from reference TRBV18 and TRBJ2-1, the complete variable domain reads NAGVMQNPRHLVRRRGQEARLRCSPMKGHSHVYWYRQLPEEGLKFMVYLQKENIIDESGMPKERFSAEFPKEGPSILRIQQVVRGDSAAYFCASSPGTGSYNEQFFGPGTRLTVL.

The rearrangement joins TRBV27 to TRBJ2-3; 13 bases line up with TRBD2. Trimming took 5 bases from V and 4 from J; bases not matched to a gene: 6. The CDR3 totals 16 residues. Germline V CDR1 and CDR2: MNHEY, SMNVEV (reference sequence). The CDR3: CASSIRLAGGPDTQYF. The CDR3 DNA reads TGTGCCAGCAGTATTCGACTAGCGGGAGGTCCAGATACGCAGTATTTT.

This chain joins TRBV7-9 and TRBJ2-2, with D unresolved. The length of the CDR3 is 15 residues. Germline assignment: CDR1 SEHNR and CDR2 FQNEAQ (reference sequence). V lost 6 bases to trimming and J lost 7 bases, with 18 bases between them. CDR3 sequence reads: CASSYQRPPYGELFF. CDR3 DNA sequence: TGTGCCAGCAGTTACCAACGCCCCCCGTACGGGGAGCTGTTTTTT.

The chain couples TRBV28 to TRBJ2-1; no firm D call. CDR1 MDHEN and CDR2 SYDVKM come from the germline V gene. The V end was cut by 7 bases, the J end by 2 bases, with 18 bases between. CDR3 size: 16 residues. Written as DNA, the CDR3 is TGTGCCAGCACCCGACGGTCGGTGAAACCCTACAATGAGCAGTTCTTC. This encodes CASTRRSVKPYNEQFF.

At least ten counts were recorded for this clonotype. This chain uses TRBV20-1 with TRBJ1-1; D ambiguous. The CDR3 covers 16 residues. The germline CDR1 and CDR2 sequences are DFQATT and SNEGSKA (reference sequence). V was clipped by 3 bases and J by 0 bases, with 17 bases between them. CDR3 sequence (DNA): TGCAGTGCTAGGTGGGGTCCTCGACCGGTGAACACTGAAGCTTTCTTT. This translates into CSARWGPRPVNTEAFF.